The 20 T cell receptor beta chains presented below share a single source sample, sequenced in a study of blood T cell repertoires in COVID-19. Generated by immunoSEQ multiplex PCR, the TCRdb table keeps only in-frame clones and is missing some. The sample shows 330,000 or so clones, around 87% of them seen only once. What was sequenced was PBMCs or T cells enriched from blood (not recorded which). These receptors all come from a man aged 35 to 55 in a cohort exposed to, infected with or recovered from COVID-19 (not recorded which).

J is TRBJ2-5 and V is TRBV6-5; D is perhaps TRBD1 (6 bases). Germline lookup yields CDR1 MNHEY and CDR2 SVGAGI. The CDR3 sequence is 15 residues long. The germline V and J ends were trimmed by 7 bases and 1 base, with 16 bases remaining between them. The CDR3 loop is CASIRGLGGQETQYF. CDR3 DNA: TGTGCCAGCATTAGAGGCCTAGGGGGCCAAGAGACCCAGTACTTC.

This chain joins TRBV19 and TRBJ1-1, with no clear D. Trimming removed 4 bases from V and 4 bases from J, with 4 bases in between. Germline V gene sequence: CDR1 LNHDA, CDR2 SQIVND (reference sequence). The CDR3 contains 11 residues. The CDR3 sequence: CASSRPTEAFF. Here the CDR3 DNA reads TGTGCCAGTAGTAGGCCCACTGAAGCTTTCTTT.

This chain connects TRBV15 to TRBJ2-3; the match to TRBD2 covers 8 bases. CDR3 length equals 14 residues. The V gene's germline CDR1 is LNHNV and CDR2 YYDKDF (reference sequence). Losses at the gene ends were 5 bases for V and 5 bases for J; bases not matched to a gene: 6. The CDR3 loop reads CATSGQRELDTQYF. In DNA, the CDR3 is TGTGCCACCAGCGGACAGCGGGAGTTAGATACGCAGTATTTT.

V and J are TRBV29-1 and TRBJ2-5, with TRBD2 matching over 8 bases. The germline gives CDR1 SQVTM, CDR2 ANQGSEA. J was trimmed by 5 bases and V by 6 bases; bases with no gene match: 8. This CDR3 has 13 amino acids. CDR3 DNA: TGCAGCGTAACATACGGGGGGGAGGAGACCCAGTACTTC. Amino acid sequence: CSVTYGGEETQYF.

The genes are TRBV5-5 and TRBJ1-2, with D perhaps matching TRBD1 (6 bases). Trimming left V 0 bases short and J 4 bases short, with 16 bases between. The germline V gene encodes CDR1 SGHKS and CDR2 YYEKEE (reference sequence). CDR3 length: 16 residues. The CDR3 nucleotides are TGTGCCAGCAGCTTGGGTGGACAGACCTCCACCTATGGCTACACCTTC. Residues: CASSLGGQTSTYGYTF.

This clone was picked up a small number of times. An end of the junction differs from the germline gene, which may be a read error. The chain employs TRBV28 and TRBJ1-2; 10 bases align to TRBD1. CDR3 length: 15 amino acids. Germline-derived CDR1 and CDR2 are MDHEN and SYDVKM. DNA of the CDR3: TGTGCCAGCAGTTTGCCTCGGGACAGGGGATCGGCCCCGTCCTTC. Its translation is CASSLPRDRGSAPSF.

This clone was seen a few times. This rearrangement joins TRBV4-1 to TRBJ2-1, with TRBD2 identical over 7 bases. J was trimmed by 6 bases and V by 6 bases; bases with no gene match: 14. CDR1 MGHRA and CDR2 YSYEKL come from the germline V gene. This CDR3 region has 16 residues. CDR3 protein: CASRPSSAGVGNEQFF. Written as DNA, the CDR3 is TGCGCCAGCAGACCCTCATCGGCGGGAGTCGGCAATGAGCAGTTCTTC.

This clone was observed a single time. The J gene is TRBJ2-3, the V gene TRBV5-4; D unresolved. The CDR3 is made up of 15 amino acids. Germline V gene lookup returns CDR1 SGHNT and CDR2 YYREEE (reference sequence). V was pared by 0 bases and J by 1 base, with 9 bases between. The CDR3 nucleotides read TGTGCCAGCAGCTTGGTTTCTGAGCGCACAGATACGCAGTATTTT. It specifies CASSLVSERTDTQYF.

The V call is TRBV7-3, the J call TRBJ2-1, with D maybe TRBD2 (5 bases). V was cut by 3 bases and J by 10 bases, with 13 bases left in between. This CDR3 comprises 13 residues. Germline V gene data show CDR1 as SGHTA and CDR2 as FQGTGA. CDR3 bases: TGTGCCAGCAGCTTGGACTCTGACGGGGAGCAGTTCTTC. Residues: CASSLDSDGEQFF.

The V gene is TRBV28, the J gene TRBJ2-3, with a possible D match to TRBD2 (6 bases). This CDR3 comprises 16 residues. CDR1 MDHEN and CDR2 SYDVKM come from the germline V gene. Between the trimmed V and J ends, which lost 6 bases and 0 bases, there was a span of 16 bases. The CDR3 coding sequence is TGTGCCAGCAGCGAACGGGTTGGGACTAGCACAGATACGCAGTATTTT. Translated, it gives CASSERVGTSTDTQYF.

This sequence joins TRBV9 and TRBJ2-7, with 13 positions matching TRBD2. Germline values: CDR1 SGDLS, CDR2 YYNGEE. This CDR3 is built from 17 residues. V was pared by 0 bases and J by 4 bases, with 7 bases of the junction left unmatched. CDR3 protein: CASSVGLRTSGSYEQYF. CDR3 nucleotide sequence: TGTGCCAGCAGCGTAGGCCTCCGGACTAGCGGGAGTTACGAGCAGTACTTC.

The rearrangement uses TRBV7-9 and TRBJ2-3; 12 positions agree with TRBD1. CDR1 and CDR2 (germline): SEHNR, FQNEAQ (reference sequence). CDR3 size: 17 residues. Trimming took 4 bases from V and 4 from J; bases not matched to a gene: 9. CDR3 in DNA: TGTGCCAGCAGCTCCGGGACAGGGGGCGCGAGGCCAGATACGCAGTATTTT. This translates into CASSSGTGGARPDTQYF.

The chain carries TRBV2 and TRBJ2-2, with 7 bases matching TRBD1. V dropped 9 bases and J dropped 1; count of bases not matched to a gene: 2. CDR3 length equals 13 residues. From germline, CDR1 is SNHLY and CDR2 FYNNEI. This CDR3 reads CASGTENTGELFF. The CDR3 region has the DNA TGTGCCAGTGGGACAGAGAACACCGGGGAGCTGTTTTTT.

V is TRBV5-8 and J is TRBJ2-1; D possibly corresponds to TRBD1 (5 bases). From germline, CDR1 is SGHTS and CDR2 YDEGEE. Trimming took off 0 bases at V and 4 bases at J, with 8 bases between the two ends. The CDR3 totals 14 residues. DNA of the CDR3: TGTGCCAGCAGCTTGGGGACAATTTACAATGAGCAGTTCTTC. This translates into CASSLGTIYNEQFF.

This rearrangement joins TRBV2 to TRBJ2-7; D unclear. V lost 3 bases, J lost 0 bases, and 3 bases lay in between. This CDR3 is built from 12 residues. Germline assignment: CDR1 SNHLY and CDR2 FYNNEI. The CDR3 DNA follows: TGTGCCAGCAGTGAGAGCTCCTACGAGCAGTACTTC. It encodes CASSESSYEQYF.

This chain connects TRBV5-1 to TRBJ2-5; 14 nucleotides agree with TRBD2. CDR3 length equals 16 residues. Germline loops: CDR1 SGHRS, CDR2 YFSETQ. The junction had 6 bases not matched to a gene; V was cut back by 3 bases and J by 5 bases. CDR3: CASSWGTSGRRETQYF. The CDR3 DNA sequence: TGCGCCAGCAGCTGGGGGACTAGCGGGAGACGGGAGACCCAGTACTTC.

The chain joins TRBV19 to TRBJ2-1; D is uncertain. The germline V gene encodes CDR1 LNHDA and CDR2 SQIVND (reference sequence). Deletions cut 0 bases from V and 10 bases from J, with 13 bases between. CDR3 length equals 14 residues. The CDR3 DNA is TGTGCCAGTAGTATAGATCGTGAGGTACGGGAGCAGTTCTTC. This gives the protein CASSIDREVREQFF.

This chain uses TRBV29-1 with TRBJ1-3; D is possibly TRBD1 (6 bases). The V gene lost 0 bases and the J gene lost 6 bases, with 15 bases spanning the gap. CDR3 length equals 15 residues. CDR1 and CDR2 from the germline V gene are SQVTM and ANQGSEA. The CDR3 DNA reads TGCAGCGTTGAAGAACGTGGGGGGGCTTTAAACACCATATATTTT. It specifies CSVEERGGALNTIYF.

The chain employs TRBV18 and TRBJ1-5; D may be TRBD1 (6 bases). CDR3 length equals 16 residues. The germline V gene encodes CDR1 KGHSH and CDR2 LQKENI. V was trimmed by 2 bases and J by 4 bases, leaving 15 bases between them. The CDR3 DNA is TGTGCCAGCTCACCAGCAGCCAGGGGATGGAATCAGCCCCAGCATTTT. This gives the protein CASSPAARGWNQPQHF. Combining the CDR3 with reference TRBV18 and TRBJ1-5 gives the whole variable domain NAGVMQNPRHLVRRRGQEARLRCSPMKGHSHVYWYRQLPEEGLKFMVYLQKENIIDESGMPKERFSAEFPKEGPSILRIQQVVRGDSAAYFCASSPAARGWNQPQHFGDGTRLSIL.

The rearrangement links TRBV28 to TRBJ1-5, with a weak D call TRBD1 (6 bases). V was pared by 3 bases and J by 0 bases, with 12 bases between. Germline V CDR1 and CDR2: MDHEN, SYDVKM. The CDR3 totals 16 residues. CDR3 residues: CASSFGGANSNQPQHF. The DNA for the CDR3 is TGTGCCAGCAGTTTTGGGGGGGCAAATAGCAATCAGCCCCAGCATTTT.